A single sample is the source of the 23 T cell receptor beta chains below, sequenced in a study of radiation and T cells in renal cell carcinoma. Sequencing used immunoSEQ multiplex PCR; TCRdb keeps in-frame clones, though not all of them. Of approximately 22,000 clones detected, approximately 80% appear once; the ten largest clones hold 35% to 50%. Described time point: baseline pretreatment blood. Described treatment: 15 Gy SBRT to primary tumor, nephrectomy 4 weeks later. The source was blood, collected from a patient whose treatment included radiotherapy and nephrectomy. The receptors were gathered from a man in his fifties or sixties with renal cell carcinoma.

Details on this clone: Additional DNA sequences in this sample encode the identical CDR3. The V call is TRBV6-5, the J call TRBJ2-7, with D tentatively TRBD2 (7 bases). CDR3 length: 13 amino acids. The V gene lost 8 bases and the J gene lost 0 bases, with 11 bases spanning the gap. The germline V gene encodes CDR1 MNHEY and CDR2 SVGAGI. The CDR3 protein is CASYRGASYEQYF. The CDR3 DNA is TGTGCCAGCTACCGGGGGGCCTCCTACGAGCAGTACTTC.

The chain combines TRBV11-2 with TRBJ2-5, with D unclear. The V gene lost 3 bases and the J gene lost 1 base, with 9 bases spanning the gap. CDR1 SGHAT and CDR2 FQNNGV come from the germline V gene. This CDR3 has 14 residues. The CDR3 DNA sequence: TGTGCCAGCAGCTTCTCCCGATCCCAAGAGACCCAGTACTTC. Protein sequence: CASSFSRSQETQYF.

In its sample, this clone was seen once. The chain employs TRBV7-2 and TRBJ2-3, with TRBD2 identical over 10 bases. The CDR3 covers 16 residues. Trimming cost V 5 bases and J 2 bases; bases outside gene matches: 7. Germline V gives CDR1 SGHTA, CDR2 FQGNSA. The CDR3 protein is CASSRTSGIHTDTQYF. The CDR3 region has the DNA TGTGCCAGCAGCCGTACTAGCGGGATCCACACAGATACGCAGTATTTT.

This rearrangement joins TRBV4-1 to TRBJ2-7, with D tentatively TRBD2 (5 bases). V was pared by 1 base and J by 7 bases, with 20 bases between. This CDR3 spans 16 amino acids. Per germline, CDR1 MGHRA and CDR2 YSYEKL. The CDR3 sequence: CASSQVIGEGLGEQYF. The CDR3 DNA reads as TGCGCCAGCAGCCAAGTGATCGGGGAAGGGCTGGGGGAGCAGTACTTC.

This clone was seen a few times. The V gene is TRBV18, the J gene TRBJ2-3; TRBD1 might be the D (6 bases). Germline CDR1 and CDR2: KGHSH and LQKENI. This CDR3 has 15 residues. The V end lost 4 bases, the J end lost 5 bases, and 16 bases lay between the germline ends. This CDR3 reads CASSRSGHQRDTQYF. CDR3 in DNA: TGTGCCAGCTCACGGTCGGGACACCAAAGAGATACGCAGTATTTT. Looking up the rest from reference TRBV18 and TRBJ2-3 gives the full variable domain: NAGVMQNPRHLVRRRGQEARLRCSPMKGHSHVYWYRQLPEEGLKFMVYLQKENIIDESGMPKERFSAEFPKEGPSILRIQQVVRGDSAAYFCASSRSGHQRDTQYFGPGTRLTVL.

CDR3 protein: CASSDPRRPGGEQFF. The CDR3 DNA reads as TGTGCCAGCAGTGATCCGAGACGACCGGGGGGTGAGCAGTTCTTC. The V gene is TRBV25-1, the J gene TRBJ2-1; 7 bases map to TRBD2. The CDR3 is 15 residues long. Looked up from germline, CDR1 is MGHDK and CDR2 is SYGVNS. V trimming: 3 bases; J trimming: 9 bases; junction bases outside the gene matches: 11.

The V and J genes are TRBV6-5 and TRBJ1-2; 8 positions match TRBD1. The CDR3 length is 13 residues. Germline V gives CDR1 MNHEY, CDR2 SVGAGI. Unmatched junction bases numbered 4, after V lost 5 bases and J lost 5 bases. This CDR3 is CASSLRGLYGYTF. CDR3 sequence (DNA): TGTGCCAGCAGTCTCAGGGGGCTGTATGGCTACACCTTC.

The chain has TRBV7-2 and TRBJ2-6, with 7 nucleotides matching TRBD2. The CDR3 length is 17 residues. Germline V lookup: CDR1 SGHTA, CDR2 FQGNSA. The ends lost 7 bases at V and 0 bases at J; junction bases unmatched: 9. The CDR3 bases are TGTGCCAGCACCGGGGGGAGCGACACCTCTGGGGCCAACGTCCTGACTTTC. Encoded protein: CASTGGSDTSGANVLTF.

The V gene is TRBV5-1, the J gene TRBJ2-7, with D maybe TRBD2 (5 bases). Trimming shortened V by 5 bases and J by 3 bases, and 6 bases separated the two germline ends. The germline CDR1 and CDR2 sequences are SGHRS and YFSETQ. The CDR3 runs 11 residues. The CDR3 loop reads CASRDFYEQYF. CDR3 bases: TGCGCCAGCAGGGACTTCTACGAGCAGTACTTC.

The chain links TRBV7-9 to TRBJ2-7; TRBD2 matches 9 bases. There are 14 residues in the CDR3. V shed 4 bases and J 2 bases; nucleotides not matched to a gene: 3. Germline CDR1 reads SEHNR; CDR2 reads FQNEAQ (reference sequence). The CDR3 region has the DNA TGTGCCAGCAGCTCTCTAGCGGGAACCTACGAGCAGTACTTC. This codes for CASSSLAGTYEQYF. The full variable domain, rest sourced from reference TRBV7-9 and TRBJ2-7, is DTGVSQNPRHKITKRGQNVTFRCDPISEHNRLYWYRQTLGQGPEFLTYFQNEAQLEKSRLLSDRFSAERPKGSFSTLEIQRTEQGDSAMYLCASSSLAGTYEQYFGPGTRLTVT.

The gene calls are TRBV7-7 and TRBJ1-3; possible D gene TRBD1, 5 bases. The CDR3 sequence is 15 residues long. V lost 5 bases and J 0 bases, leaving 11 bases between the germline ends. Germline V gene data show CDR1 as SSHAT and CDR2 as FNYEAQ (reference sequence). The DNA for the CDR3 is TGTGCCAGCAGCATCGGGGGGGACTCTGGAAACACCATATATTTT. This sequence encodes CASSIGGDSGNTIYF.

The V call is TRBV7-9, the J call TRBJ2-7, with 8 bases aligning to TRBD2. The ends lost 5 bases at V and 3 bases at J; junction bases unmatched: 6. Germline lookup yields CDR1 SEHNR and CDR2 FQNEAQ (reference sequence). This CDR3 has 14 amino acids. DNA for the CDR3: TGTGCCAGCAGCCCGGGGGGGACTGACTACGAGCAGTACTTC. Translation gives CASSPGGTDYEQYF.

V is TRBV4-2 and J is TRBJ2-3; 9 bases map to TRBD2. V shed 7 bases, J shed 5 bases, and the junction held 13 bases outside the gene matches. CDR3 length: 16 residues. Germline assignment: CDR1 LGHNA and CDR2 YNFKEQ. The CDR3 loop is CASTPTAGGHGDTQYF. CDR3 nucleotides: TGTGCCAGCACCCCTACTGCGGGAGGGCATGGAGATACGCAGTATTTT.

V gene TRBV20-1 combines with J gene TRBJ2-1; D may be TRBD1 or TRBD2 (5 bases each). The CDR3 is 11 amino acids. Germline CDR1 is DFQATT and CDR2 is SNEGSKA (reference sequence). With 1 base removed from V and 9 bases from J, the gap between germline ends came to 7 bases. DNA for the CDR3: TGCAGTGCTAGAGGAGGGGCTGAGCAGTTCTTC. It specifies CSARGGAEQFF.

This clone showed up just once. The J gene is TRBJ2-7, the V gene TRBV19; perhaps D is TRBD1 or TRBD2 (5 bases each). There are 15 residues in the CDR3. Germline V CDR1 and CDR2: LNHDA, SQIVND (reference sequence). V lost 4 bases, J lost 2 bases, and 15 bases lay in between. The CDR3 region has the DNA TGTGCCAGTAGTACCCGGGATGGGGCAGCCTACGAGCAGTACTTC. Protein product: CASSTRDGAAYEQYF.

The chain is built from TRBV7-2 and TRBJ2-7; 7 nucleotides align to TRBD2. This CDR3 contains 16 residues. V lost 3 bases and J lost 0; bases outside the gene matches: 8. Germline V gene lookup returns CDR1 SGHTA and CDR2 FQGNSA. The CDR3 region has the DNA TGTGCCAGCAGCTTCGATTTCGGCGGGAGCTCCTACGAGCAGTACTTC. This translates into CASSFDFGGSSYEQYF. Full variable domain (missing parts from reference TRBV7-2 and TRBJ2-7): GAGVSQSPSNKVTEKGKDVELRCDPISGHTALYWYRQSLGQGLEFLIYFQGNSAPDKSGLPSDRFSAERTGGSVSTLTIQRTQQEDSAVYLCASSFDFGGSSYEQYFGPGTRLTVT.

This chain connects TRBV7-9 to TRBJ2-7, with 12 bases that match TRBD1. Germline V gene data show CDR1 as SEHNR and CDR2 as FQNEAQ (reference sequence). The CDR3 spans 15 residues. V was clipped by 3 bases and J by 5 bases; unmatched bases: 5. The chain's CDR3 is CASSFWGQGANEQYF. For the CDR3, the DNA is TGTGCCAGCAGCTTCTGGGGACAGGGGGCGAACGAGCAGTACTTC.

The CDR3 DNA is TGTGCCAGCAGTCGGTACGGAGTTAATCAGCCCCAGCATTTT. It yields the protein CASSRYGVNQPQHF. The rearrangement uses TRBV27 and TRBJ1-5; D uncertain. The germline V gene encodes CDR1 MNHEY and CDR2 SMNVEV (reference sequence). CDR3 length: 14 residues. V was clipped by 5 bases and J by 4 bases, with 12 bases between them.

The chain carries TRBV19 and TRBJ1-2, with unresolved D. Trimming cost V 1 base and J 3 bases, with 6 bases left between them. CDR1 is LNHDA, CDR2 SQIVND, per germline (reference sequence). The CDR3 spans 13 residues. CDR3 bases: TGTGCCAGTAGTATAGCCGGATACTATGGCTACACCTTC. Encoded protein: CASSIAGYYGYTF.

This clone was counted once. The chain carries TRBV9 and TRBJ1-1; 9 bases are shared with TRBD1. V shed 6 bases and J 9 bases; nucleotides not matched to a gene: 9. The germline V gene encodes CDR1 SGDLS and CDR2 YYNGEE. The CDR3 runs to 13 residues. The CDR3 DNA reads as TGTGCCAGCACTAATGAGGGGACAGGGAAAGCTTTCTTT. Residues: CASTNEGTGKAFF.

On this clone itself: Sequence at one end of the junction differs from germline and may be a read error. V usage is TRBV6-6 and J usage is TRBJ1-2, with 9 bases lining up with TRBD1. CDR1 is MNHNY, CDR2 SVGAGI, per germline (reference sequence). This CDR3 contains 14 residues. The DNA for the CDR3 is TGCGCCAGCAGTCCCGGGACAGGGACTTATGGCTACACCTTC. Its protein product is CASSPGTGTYGYTF.

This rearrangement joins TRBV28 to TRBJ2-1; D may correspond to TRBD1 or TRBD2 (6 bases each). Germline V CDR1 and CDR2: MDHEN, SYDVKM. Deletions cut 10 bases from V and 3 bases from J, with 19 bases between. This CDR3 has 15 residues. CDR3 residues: CATKQGGFFYNEQFF. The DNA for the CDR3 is TGTGCCACAAAACAGGGAGGTTTTTTCTACAATGAGCAGTTCTTC.

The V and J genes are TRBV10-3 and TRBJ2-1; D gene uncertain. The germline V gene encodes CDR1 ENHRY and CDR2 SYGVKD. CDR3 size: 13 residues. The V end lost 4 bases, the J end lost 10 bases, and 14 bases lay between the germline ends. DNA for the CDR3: TGTGCCATCAGTGGAGCCCAAGGACGGGAGCAGTTCTTC. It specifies CAISGAQGREQFF.